This TCR beta chain was recorded in a study of OX40 agonist ivuxolimab in advanced cancers. This CDR3 comprises 16 residues. V was trimmed by 5 bases and J by 0 bases, leaving 14 bases between them. The germline V gene has CDR1 SGHNT and CDR2 YENEEA. Assay used: immunoSEQ multiplex PCR; TCRdb lists only in-frame clones, some missing. Here the sample spans about 90,000 clones, approximately 90% being singletons. Sample: CD4+ or CD8+ T cells sorted from blood, taken in a trial of the OX40 agonist ivuxolimab. This sequence joins TRBV11-3 and TRBJ2-1, with a weak D call TRBD1 (5 bases). This sequence originates from an adult with an advanced solid tumor such as melanoma, head and neck, liver or kidney cancer. CDR3 coding DNA: TGTGCCAGCAGCCCCAGGGATGCTGGCTCCTACAATGAGCAGTTCTTC. It yields the protein CASSPRDAGSYNEQFF.